This TCR beta chain was recovered during a study of identical twins. This clonotype was observed a handful of times. Its target is not known. Template switching added a universal primer binding site, and final cDNA carried unique molecular identifiers. One entry per CDR3 protein results from TCRdb running MiXCR on the 5' RACE reads. This sample carries roughly 250,000 distinct CDR3 sequences, around 15% of them seen once, and the ten largest clones take around 8.9%. Germline loops: CDR1 DFQATT, CDR2 SNEGSKA (reference sequence). Germline trimming cut 3 bases from V and 7 bases from J; bases unmatched to any gene: 5. The CDR3 has 12 amino acids. Among all donors, each was a healthy Caucasian. Overall study findings and caveats: The abundant beta clonotypes from cord blood had fewer insertions, and memory repertoires had none of this.

The gene calls are TRBV20-1 and TRBJ2-7; the match to TRBD1 covers 8 bases. Sample: memory (CD45RO+) T cells sorted from blood. The source of this sequence is a woman between 18 and 30 years old in good health. For the CDR3, the DNA is TGCAGTGCTAGGCCCTGGACAGGGGAGCAGTACTTC. The encoded protein is CSARPWTGEQYF.